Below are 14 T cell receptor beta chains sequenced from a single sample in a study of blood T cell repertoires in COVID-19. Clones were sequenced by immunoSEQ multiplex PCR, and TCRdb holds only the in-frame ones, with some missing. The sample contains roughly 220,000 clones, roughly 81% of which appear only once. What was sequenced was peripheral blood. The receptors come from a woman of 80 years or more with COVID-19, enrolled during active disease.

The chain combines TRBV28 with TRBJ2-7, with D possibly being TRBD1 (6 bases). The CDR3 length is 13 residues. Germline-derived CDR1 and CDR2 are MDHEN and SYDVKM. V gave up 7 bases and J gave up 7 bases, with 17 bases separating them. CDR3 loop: CASNRQVGYEQYF. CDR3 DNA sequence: TGTGCCAGCAACCGACAGGTCGGCTATGAGCAGTACTTC.

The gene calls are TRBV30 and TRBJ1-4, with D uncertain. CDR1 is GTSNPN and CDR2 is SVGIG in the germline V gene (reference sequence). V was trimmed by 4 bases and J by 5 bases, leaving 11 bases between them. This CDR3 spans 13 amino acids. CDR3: CAWTQQVNEKLFF. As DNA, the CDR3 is TGTGCCTGGACTCAGCAGGTGAATGAAAAACTGTTTTTT.

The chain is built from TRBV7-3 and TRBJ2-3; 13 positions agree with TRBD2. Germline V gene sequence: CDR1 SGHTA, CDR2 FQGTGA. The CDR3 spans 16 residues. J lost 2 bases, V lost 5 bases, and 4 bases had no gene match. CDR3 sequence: CASSRGTSGATDTQYF. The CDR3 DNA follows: TGTGCCAGCAGCAGGGGGACTAGCGGGGCCACAGATACGCAGTATTTT.

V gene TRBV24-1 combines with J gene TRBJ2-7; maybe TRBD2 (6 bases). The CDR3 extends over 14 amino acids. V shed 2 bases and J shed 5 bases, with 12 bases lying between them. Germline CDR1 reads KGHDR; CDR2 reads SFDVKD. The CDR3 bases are TGTGCCACCAGTGATTGGTCCGGGGGAGACGAGCAGTACTTC. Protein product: CATSDWSGGDEQYF.

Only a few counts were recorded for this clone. CDR3 loop: CASSTAGAYEQYF. The CDR3 DNA reads TGTGCCAGTAGTACGGCGGGCGCCTACGAGCAGTACTTC. The J gene is TRBJ2-7, the V gene TRBV19, with D possibly TRBD2 on 5 matching bases. The CDR3 totals 13 residues. Deletions cut 4 bases from V and 2 bases from J, with 9 bases between. Germline V gene sequence: CDR1 LNHDA, CDR2 SQIVND (reference sequence).

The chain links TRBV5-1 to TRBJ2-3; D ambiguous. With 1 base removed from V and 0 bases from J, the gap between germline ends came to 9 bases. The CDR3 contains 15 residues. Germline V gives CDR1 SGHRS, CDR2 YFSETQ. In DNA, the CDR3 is TGCGCCAGCAGCTTGATCAGATCTAGCACAGATACGCAGTATTTT. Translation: CASSLIRSSTDTQYF.

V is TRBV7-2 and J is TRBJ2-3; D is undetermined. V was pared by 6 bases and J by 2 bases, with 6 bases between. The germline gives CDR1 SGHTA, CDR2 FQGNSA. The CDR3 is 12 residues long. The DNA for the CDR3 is TGTGCCAGCAGTCTGTTCACAGATACGCAGTATTTT. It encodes CASSLFTDTQYF.

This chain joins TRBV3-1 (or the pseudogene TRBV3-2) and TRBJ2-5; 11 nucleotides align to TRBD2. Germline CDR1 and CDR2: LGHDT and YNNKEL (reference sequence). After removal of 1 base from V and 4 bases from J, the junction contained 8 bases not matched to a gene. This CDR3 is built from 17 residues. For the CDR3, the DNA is TGTGCCAGCAGCCAAGTCTTTAGCGGGGGGGCCCGAGAGACCCAGTACTTC. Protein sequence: CASSQVFSGGARETQYF.

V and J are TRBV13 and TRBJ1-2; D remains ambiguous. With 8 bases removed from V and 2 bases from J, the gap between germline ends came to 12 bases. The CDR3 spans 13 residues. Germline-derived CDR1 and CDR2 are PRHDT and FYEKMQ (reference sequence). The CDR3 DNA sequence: TGTGCCAGCCGGGAGGACGTGAACTATGGCTACACCTTC. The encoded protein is CASREDVNYGYTF.

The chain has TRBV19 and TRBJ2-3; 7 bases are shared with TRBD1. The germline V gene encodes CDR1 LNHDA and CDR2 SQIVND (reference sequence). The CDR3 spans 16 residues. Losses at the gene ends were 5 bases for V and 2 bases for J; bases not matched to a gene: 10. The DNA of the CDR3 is TGTGCCAGTAGTGGGACAGCGAAACGATTCACAGATACGCAGTATTTT. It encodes CASSGTAKRFTDTQYF.

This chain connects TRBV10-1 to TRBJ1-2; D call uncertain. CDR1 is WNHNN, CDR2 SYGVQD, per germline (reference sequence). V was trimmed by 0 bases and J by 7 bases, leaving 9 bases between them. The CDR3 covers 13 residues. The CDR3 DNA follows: TGCGCCAGCAGTGAGTCCCGGGTAACTGGCTACACCTTC. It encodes CASSESRVTGYTF.

This chain's CDR3 is CAWTLSSYNSPLHF. The CDR3 DNA reads as TGTGCCTGGACGCTTAGCTCCTATAATTCACCCCTCCACTTT. The V call is TRBV30, the J call TRBJ1-6; D not certain. Germline V lookup: CDR1 GTSNPN, CDR2 SVGIG (reference sequence). The V and J ends lost 4 bases and 0 bases respectively, with 7 bases between them. The CDR3 length is 14 residues. The whole variable domain, filled in from reference TRBV30 and TRBJ1-6, reads SQTIHQWPATLVQPVGSPLSLECTVEGTSNPNLYWYRQAAGRGLQLLFYSVGIGQISSEVPQNLSASRPQDRQFILSSKKLLLSDSGFYLCAWTLSSYNSPLHFGNGTRLTVT.

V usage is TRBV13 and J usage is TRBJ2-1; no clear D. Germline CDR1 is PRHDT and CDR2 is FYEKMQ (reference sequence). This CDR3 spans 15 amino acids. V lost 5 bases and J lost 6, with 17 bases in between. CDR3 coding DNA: TGTGCCAGCAGCCGCCGACACCCATTTCCCAATGAGCAGTTCTTC. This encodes CASSRRHPFPNEQFF.

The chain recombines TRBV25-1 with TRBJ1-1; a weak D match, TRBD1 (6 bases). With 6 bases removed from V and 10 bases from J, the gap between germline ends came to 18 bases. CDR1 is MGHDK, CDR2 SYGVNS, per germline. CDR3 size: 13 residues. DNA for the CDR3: TGTGCCAGCAGCTTTGCAGGGGCTAGGGGAGCTTTCTTT. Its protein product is CASSFAGARGAFF.